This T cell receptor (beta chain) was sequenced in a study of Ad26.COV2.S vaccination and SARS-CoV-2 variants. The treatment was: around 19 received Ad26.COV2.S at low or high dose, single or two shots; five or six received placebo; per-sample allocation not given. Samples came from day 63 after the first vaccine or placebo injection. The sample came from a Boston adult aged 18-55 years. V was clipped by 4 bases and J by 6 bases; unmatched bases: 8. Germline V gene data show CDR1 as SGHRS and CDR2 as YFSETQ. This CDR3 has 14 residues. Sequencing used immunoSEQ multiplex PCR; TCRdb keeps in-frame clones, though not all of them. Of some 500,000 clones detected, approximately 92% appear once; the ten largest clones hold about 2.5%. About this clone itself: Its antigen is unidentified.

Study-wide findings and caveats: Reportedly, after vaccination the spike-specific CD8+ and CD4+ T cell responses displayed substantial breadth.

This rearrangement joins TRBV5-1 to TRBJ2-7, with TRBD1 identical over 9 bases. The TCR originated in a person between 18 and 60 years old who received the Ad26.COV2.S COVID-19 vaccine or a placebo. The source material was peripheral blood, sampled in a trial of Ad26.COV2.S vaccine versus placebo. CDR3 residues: CASSPTGTGSEQYF. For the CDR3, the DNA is TGCGCCAGCAGCCCCACCGGGACAGGGAGCGAGCAGTACTTC. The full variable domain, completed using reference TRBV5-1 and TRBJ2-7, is KAGVTQTPRYLIKTRGQQVTLSCSPISGHRSVSWYQQTPGQGLQFLFEYFSETQRNKGNFPGRFSGRQFSNSRSEMNVSTLELGDSALYLCASSPTGTGSEQYFGPGTRLTVT.